These 9 T cell receptor beta chains share one sample of origin, sequenced in a study of blood T cell repertoires in COVID-19. TCRdb's table, derived via immunoSEQ multiplex PCR, lists solely in-frame clones and lacks some. This sample has around 220,000 clones, with about 84% found just once. Input material: peripheral blood. The receptors here all came from a woman of 80 years or more with COVID-19, enrolled during active disease.

The V and J genes are TRBV21-1 and TRBJ1-2; TRBD1, the table's D call, was not compared with the DNA. TRBV21-1 is tagged as a pseudogene. The CDR3 length is 18 residues. CDR3 region: CASSKALGRTGRLYGYTF. The CDR3 coding sequence is TGTGCCAGCAGCAAAGCCCTAGGACGGACAGGTCGCCTCTATGGCTACACCTTC.

The J gene is TRBJ2-5, the V gene TRBV5-1, with D perhaps TRBD2 (5 bases). The CDR3 is 13 amino acids. The germline V gene has CDR1 SGHRS and CDR2 YFSETQ. Trimming removed 3 bases at V and 2 bases at J, with 8 bases between. The CDR3 coding sequence is TGCGCCAGCAGCTCCGGACTGCAAGAGACCCAGTACTTC. It encodes CASSSGLQETQYF.

The rearrangement joins TRBV3-1 (or the pseudogene TRBV3-2) to TRBJ1-6; D remains ambiguous. The V end was cut by 1 base, the J end by 7 bases, with 8 bases between. The CDR3 totals 14 residues. CDR1 and CDR2 (germline): LGHDT, YNNKEL (reference sequence). DNA of the CDR3: TGTGCCAGCAGCCAAGGAGGAGGGAATTCACCCCTCCACTTT. The encoded protein is CASSQGGGNSPLHF.

The chain links TRBV19 to TRBJ1-2; 7 bases are shared with TRBD1. Looked up from germline, CDR1 is LNHDA and CDR2 is SQIVND (reference sequence). This CDR3 comprises 15 residues. The ends lost 3 bases at V and 6 bases at J; junction bases unmatched: 10. The chain's CDR3 is CASSISRGRGDGYTF. The CDR3 DNA sequence: TGTGCCAGTAGTATTTCGAGGGGGCGCGGTGATGGCTACACCTTC.

The chain uses TRBV4-2 and TRBJ1-2, with D perhaps TRBD1 (6 bases). There are 15 residues in the CDR3. The germline V and J ends were trimmed by 1 base and 4 bases, with 13 bases remaining between them. Germline lookup yields CDR1 LGHNA and CDR2 YNFKEQ. CDR3 residues: CASSQGGQLFYGYTF. The DNA for the CDR3 is TGTGCCAGCAGCCAAGGGGGGCAGCTGTTCTATGGCTACACCTTC.

The rearrangement links TRBV5-1 to TRBJ2-1, with TRBD2 matching 12 bases. The CDR3 loop spans 15 amino acids. Germline V CDR1 and CDR2: SGHRS, YFSETQ. The junction had 5 bases not matched to a gene; V was cut back by 4 bases and J by 6 bases. CDR3 DNA: TGCGCCAGCAGCATCCTACTAGCGGGGGGCAATGAGCAGTTCTTC. Residues: CASSILLAGGNEQFF.

The chain couples TRBV6-1 to TRBJ1-3, with a tentative D call TRBD1 (5 bases). CDR3 length: 14 residues. Trimming left V 3 bases short and J 2 bases short, with 8 bases between. Looked up from germline, CDR1 is MNHNS and CDR2 is SASEGT. CDR3 sequence reads: CASSDWGAGNTIYF. The CDR3 nucleotides read TGTGCCAGCAGTGATTGGGGGGCTGGAAACACCATATATTTT.

In this sample, this clone turned up a few times. The chain is built from TRBV5-1 and TRBJ2-3; 7 nucleotides match TRBD1. The CDR3 sequence is 18 residues long. Losses at the gene ends were 4 bases for V and 0 bases for J; bases not matched to a gene: 14. Germline assignment: CDR1 SGHRS and CDR2 YFSETQ. CDR3 in DNA: TGCGCCAGCAGCGACGGGACAGTCGGAAAAACTAGCACAGATACGCAGTATTTT. It specifies CASSDGTVGKTSTDTQYF.

To note about this clone: One end of the junction is discordant with germline, which a read error may explain. This chain connects TRBV24-1 to TRBJ2-3, with TRBD2 matching over 8 bases. CDR3 length: 16 residues. The germline gives CDR1 KGHDR, CDR2 SFDVKD. The chain's CDR3 is CAISTSGPRGTDTQYF. Here the CDR3 DNA reads TGTGCCATCAGTACTAGCGGCCCACGGGGCACAGATACGCAGTATTTT.